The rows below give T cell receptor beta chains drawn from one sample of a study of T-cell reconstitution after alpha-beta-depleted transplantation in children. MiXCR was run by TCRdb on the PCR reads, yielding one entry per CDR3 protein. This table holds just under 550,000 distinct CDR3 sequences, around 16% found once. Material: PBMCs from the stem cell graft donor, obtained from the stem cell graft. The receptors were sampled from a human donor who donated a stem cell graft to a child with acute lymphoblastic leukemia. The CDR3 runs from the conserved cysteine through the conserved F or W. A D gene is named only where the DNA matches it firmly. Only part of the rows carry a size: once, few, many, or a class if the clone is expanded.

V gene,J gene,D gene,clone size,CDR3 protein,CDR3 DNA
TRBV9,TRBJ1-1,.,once,CASSVSRGGWNTEAFF,TGTGCCAGCAGCGTATCAAGAGGTGGGTGGAACACTGAAGCTTTCTTT
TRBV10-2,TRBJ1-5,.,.,CASSEQGFYSNQPQHF,TGCGCCAGCAGTGAGCAGGGTTTTTATAGCAATCAGCCCCAGCATTTT
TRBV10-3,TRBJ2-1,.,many,CAISEEEGSYNEQFF,TGTGCCATCAGTGAGGAGGAGGGCTCCTACAATGAGCAGTTCTTC
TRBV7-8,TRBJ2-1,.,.,CASSLVANGGEQFF,TGTGCCAGCAGCTTAGTAGCGAACGGAGGTGAGCAGTTCTTC
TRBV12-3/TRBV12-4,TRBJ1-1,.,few,CASTNTEAFF,TGTGCCAGCACAAACACTGAAGCTTTCTTT
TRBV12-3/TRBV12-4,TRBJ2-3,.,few,CASSLPAQDTQYF,TGTGCCAGCAGTTTGCCCGCCCAAGATACGCAGTATTTT
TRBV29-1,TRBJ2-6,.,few,CSVPRFSGANVLTF,TGCAGCGTTCCTAGATTCTCTGGGGCCAACGTCCTGACTTTC
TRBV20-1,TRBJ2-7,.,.,CSAEARMSSYEQYF,TGCAGTGCGGAAGCTCGGATGAGCTCCTACGAGCAGTACTTC
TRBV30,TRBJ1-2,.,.,CAWSRAASLGYGYTF,TGTGCCTGGAGCAGGGCAGCCAGCCTTGGCTATGGCTACACCTTC
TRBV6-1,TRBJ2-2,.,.,CASSEWETGELFF,TGTGCCAGCAGTGAATGGGAAACCGGGGAGCTGTTTTTT
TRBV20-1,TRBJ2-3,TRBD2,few,CSAHGPEGGSTDTQYF,TGCAGTGCGCATGGGCCAGAGGGAGGGAGCACAGATACGCAGTATTTT
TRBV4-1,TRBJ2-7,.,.,CASSLAGYGVYEQYF,TGCGCCAGCAGCCTAGCTGGTTACGGGGTTTACGAGCAGTACTTC
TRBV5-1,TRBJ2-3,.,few,CASSLEPGRTDTQYF,TGCGCCAGCAGCTTGGAGCCGGGGCGCACAGATACGCAGTATTTT